This TCR beta chain was obtained from a study of T-cell memory formation after mild COVID-19. General study points: Contracting clones from day 15 to 85 had balanced CD4/CD8; later expanders favoured CD4+.

TCRdb itself ran the 5' RACE reads through MiXCR, one entry per CDR3 protein. The table shows tens of thousands of distinct CDR3 sequences, with roughly 7.2% occurring only once. In the case of this clonotype: Its antigen is undetermined.

This CDR3 is built from 13 residues. Between the trimmed V and J ends, which lost 0 bases and 2 bases, there was a span of 3 bases. From germline, CDR1 is SGHRS and CDR2 YFSETQ. This receptor was obtained from a man aged 18 to 35 who had mild COVID-19 (a few samples of this study predate the infection). Cell type and time point are not known. The V gene is TRBV5-1, the J gene TRBJ2-1; no reliable D call. Sequencing was performed on PBMCs or a T cell subset sorted from them (not recorded which). The CDR3 region is CASSLVAYNEQFF. The CDR3 DNA sequence: TGCGCCAGCAGCTTGGTGGCCTACAATGAGCAGTTCTTC.